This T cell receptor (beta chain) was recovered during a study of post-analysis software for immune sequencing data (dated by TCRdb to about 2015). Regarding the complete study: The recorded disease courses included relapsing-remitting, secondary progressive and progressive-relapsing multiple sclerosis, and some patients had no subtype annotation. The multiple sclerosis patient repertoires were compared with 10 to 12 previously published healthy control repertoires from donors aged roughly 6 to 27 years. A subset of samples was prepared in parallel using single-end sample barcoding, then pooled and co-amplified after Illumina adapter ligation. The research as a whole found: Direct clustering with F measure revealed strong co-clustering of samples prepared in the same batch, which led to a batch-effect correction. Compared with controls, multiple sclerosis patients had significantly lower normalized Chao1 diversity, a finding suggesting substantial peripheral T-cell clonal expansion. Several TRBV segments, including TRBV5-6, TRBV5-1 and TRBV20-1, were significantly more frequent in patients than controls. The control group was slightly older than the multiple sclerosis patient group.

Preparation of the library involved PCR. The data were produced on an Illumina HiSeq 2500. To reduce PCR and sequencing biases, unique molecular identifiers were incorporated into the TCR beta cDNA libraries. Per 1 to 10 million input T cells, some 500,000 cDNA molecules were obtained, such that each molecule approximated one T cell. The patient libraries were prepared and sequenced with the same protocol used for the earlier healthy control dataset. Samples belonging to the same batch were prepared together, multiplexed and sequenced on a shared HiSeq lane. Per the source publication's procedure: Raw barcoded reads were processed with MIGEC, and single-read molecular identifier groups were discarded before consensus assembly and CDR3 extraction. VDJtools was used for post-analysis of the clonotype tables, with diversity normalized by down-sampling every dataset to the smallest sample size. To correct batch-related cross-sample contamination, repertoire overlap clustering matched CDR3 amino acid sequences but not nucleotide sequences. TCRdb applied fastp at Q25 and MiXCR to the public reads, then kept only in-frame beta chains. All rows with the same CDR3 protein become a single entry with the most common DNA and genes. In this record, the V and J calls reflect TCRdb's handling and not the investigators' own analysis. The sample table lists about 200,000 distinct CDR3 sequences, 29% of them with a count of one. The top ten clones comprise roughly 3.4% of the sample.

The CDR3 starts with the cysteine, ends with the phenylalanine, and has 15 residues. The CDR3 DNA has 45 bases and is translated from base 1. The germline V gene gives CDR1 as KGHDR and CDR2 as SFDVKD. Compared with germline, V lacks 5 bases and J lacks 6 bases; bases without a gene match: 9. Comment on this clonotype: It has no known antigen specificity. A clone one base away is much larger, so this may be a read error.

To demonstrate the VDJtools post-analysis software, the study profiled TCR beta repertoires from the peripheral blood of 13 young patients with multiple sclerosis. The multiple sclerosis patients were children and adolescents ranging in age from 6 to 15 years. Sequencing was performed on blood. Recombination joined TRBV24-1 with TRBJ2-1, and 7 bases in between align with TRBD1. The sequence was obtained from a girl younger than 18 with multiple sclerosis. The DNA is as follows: TGTGCCACCAGTGCTGCCGGACAGGAGCGCAATGAGCAGTTCTTC. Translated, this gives CATSAAGQERNEQFF.